One sample yielded the 5 T cell receptor beta chains listed below, sequenced in a study of control samples from healthy donors and cancer patients (dated by TCRdb to the early 2020s). Libraries were built with the immunoSEQ multiplex PCR assay. Held by TCRdb, this immuneACCESS table contains in-frame sequences only and omits some clones. Under half of the omission traces to an unresolved V gene where checked; the cause of the rest is unknown. For this sample the table gives 55,000 to 70,000 clones, of which under 95% were detected only once. The ten top clones hold 0.8% to 1% of the sample. Sequencing was done on a sample of PBMCs. The receptors originated from a man aged 25 to 40 with colorectal cancer.

The gene calls are TRBV18 and TRBJ2-3, with 15 bases fitting TRBD2. CDR3 length: 17 amino acids. Trimming at V came to 3 bases and at J to 2 bases, leaving 3 bases not matched to a gene. Germline CDR1 is KGHSH and CDR2 is LQKENI. The CDR3 spells CASSPGTSGGSTDTQYF. The CDR3 DNA is TGTGCCAGCTCACCTGGGACTAGCGGGGGGTCCACAGATACGCAGTATTTT.

V is TRBV6-5 and J is TRBJ1-3; the match to TRBD1 covers 7 bases. The V segment lost 0 bases and the J segment 7 bases; nucleotides outside the gene matches: 6. The CDR3 sequence is 15 residues long. Germline CDR1 reads MNHEY; CDR2 reads SVGAGI. Here the CDR3 reads CASSYSREGANTIYF. The CDR3 nucleotides read TGTGCCAGCAGTTACTCGAGGGAGGGGGCGAACACCATATATTTT.

This clone was detected only once. The gene calls are TRBV5-1 and TRBJ2-7; possibly TRBD1 for D (5 bases). Between the trimmed V and J ends, which lost 4 bases and 1 base, there was a span of 15 bases. The CDR3 contains 15 residues. Germline V gene sequence: CDR1 SGHRS, CDR2 YFSETQ. CDR3 coding DNA: TGCGCCAGCAGCCACTCGACAGCCCCGTCCTACGAGCAGTACTTC. It encodes CASSHSTAPSYEQYF.

The V and J genes are TRBV5-1 and TRBJ1-2; 8 bases align to TRBD1. Per the germline V gene, CDR1 is SGHRS and CDR2 is YFSETQ. The ends lost 6 bases at V and 7 bases at J; junction bases unmatched: 8. The CDR3 sequence is 13 residues long. The CDR3 sequence is CASTDRGRGGYTF. The CDR3, as DNA: TGCGCCAGCACCGACAGGGGAAGGGGTGGCTACACCTTC.

The genes are TRBV6-4 and TRBJ1-1, with a tentative D call TRBD1 (5 bases). The V end lost 6 bases, the J end lost 1 base, and 9 bases lay between the germline ends. The CDR3 runs to 13 residues. Germline assignment: CDR1 MRHNA and CDR2 SNTAGT. CDR3 amino acids: CASRDDRNTEAFF. The CDR3, as DNA: TGTGCCAGCAGAGACGACAGGAACACTGAAGCTTTCTTT.